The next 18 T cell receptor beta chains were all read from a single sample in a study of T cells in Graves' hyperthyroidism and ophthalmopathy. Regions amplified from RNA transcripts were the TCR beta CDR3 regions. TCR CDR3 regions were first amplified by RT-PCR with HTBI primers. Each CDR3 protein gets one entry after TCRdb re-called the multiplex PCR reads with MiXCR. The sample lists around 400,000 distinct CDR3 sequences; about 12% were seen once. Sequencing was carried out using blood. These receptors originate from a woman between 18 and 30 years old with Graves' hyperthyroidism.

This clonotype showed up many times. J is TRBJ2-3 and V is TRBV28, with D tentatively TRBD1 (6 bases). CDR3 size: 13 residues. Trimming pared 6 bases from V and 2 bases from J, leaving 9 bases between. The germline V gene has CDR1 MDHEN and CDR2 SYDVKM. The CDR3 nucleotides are TGTGCCAGCAGGGACAGCCACACAGATACGCAGTATTTT. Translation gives CASRDSHTDTQYF.

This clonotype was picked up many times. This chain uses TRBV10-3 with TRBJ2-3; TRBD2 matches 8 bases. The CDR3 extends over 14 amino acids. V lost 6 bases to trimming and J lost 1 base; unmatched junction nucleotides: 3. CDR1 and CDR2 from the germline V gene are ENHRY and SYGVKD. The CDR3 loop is CAISPSGRTDTQYF. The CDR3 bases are TGTGCCATCAGCCCTAGCGGGCGCACAGATACGCAGTATTTT.

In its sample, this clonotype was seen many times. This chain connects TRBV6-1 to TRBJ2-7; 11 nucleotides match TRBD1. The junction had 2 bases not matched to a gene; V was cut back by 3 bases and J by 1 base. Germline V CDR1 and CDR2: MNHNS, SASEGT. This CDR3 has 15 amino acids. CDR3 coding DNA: TGTGCCAGCAGTGATTGGGACAGGGGGTCCTACGAGCAGTACTTC. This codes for CASSDWDRGSYEQYF.

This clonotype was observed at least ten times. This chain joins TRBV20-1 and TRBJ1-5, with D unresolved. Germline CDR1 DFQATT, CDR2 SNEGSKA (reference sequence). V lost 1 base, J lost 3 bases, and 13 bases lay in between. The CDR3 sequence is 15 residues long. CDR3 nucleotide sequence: TGCAGTGCTAGAGCCCCGGGCGGCCTCAATCAGCCCCAGCATTTT. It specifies CSARAPGGLNQPQHF.

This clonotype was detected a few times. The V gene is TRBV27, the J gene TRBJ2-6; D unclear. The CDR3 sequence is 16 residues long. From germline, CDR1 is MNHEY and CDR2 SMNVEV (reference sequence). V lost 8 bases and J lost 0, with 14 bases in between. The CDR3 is CASGRPTSSGANVLTF. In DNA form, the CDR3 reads TGTGCCAGCGGGCGGCCGACCAGCTCTGGGGCCAACGTCCTGACTTTC. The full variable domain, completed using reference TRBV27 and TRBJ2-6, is EAQVTQNPRYLITVTGKKLTVTCSQNMNHEYMSWYRQDPGLGLRQIYYSMNVEVTDKGDVPEGYKVSRKEKRNFPLILESPSPNQTSLYFCASGRPTSSGANVLTFGAGSRLTVL.

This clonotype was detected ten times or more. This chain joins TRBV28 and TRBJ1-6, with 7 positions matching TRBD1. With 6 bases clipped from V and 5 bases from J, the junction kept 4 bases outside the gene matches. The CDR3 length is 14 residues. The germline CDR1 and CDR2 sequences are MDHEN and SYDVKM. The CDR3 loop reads CASSLTGNNSPLHF. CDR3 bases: TGTGCCAGCAGCCTGACAGGGAATAATTCACCCCTCCACTTT.

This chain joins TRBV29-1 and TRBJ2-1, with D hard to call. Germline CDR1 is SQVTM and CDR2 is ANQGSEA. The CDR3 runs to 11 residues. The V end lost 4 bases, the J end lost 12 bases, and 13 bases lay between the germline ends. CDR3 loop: CSVVPPRGQFF. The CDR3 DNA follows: TGCAGCGTTGTCCCTCCCCGTGGGCAGTTCTTC.

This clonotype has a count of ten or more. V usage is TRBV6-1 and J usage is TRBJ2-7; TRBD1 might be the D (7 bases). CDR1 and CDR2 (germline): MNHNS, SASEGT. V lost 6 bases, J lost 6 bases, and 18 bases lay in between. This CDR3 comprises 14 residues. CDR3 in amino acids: CASSSSRGAGEQYF. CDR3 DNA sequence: TGTGCCAGCAGCTCATCCAGGGGGGCCGGCGAGCAGTACTTC.

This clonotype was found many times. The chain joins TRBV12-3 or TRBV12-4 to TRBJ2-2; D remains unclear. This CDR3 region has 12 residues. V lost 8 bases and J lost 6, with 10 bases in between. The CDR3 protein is CASGPHAGELFF. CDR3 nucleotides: TGTGCCAGCGGGCCTCATGCCGGGGAGCTGTTTTTT.

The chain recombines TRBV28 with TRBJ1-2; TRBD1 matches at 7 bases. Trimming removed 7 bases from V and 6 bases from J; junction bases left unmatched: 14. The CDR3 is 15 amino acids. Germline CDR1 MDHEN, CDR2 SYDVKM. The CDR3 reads CASTTSNRGPDGYTF. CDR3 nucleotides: TGTGCCAGCACCACCTCCAACAGGGGTCCTGATGGCTACACCTTC.

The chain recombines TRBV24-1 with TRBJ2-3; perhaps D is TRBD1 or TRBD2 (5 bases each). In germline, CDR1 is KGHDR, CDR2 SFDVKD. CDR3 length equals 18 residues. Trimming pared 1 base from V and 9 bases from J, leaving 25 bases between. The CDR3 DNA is TGTGCCACCAGTGATTTTGGATCGGGACGCTATCCCCTGGAGACGCAGTATTTT. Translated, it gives CATSDFGSGRYPLETQYF.

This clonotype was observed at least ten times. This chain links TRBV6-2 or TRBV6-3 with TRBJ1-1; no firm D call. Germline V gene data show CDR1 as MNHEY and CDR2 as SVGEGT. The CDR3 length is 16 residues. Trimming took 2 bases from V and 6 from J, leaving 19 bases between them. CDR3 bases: TGTGCCAGCAGTTACGGCGCGCGGGTTTTCAGCTCTGAAGCTTTCTTT. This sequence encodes CASSYGARVFSSEAFF.

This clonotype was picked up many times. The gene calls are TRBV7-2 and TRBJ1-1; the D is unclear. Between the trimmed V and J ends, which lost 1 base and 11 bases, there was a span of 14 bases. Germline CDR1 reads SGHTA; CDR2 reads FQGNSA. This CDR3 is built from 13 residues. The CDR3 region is CASSLGAVDSAFF. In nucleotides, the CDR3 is TGTGCCAGCAGCTTAGGCGCCGTGGATTCGGCTTTCTTT.

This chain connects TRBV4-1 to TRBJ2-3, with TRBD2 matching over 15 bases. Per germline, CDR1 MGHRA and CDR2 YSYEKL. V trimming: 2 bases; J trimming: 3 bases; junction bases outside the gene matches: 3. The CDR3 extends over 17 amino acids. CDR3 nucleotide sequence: TGCGCCAGCAGCCAACCGGGACTAGCGGGGGGTACAGATACGCAGTATTTT. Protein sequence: CASSQPGLAGGTDTQYF.

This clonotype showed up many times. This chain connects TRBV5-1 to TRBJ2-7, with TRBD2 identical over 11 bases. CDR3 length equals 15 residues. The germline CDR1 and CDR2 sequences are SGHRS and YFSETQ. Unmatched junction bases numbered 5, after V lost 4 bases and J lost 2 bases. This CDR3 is CASSPRTSGPYEQYF. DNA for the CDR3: TGCGCCAGCAGCCCACGGACTAGCGGGCCCTACGAGCAGTACTTC.

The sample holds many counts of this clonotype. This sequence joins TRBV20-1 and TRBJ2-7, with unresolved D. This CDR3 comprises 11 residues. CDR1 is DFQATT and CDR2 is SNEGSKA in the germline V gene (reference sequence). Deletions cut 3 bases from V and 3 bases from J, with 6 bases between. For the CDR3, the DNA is TGCAGTGCTAGCTCGGGCTACGAGCAGTACTTC. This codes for CSASSGYEQYF.

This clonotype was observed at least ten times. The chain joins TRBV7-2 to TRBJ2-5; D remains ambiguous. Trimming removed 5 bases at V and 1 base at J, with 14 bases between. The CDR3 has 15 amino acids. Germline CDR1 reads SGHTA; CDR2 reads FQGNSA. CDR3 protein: CASSPASVVQETQYF. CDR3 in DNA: TGTGCCAGCAGCCCGGCATCGGTGGTCCAAGAGACCCAGTACTTC.

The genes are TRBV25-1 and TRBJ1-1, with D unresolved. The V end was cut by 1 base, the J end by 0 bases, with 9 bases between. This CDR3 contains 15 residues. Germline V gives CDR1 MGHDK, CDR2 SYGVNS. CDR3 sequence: CASSELGSLNTEAFF. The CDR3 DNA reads TGTGCCAGCAGTGAATTGGGGTCCCTGAACACTGAAGCTTTCTTT.